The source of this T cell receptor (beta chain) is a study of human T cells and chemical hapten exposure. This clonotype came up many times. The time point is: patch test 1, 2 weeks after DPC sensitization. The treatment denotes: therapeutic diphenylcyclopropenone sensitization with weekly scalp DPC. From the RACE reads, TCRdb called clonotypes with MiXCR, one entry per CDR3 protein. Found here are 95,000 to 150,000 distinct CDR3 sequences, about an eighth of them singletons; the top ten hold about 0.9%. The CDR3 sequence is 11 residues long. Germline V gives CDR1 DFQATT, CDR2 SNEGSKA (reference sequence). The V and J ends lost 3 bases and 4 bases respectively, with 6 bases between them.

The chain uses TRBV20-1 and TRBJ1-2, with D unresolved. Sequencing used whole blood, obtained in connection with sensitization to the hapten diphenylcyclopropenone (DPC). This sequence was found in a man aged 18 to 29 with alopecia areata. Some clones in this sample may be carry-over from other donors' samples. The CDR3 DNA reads TGCAGTGCTAGGGTCAGCTATGGCTACACCTTC. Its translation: CSARVSYGYTF.